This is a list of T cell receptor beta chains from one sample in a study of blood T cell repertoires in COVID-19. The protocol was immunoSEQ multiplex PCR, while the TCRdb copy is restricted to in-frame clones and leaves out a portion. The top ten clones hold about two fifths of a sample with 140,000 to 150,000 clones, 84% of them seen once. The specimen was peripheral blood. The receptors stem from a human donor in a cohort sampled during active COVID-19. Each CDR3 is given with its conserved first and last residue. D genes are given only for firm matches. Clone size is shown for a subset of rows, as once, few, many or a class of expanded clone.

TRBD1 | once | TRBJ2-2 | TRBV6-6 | CATFPGTGVTRELFF | TGTGCCACCTTCCCAGGGACAGGGGTTACCAGGGAGCTGTTTTTT
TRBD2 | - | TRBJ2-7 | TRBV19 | CASSISSGVIYEQYF | TGTGCCAGTAGTATCAGTAGCGGGGTTATCTACGAGCAGTACTTC
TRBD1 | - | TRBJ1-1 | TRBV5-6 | CASSFSDRANTEAFF | TGTGCCAGCAGCTTTTCGGACAGGGCGAACACTGAAGCTTTCTTT
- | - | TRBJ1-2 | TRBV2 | CASSEQPGAGYTF | TGTGCCAGCAGTGAACAACCAGGGGCCGGCTACACCTTC
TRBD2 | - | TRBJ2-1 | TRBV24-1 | CATSKREGGEQFF | TGTGCCACCAGTAAGCGGGAGGGCGGTGAGCAGTTCTTC
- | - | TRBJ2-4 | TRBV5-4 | CASSPRGAKNIQYF | TGTGCCAGCAGCCCCAGGGGTGCCAAAAACATTCAGTACTTC
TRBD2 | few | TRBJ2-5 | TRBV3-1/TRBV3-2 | CASSQVRASGGMELETQYF | TGTGCCAGCAGCCAAGTTCGGGCTAGCGGGGGGATGGAGTTGGAGACCCAGTACTTC
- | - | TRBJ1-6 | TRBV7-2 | CASSPEVGRGNSPLHF | TGTGCCAGCAGCCCAGAGGTGGGAAGGGGGAATTCACCCCTCCACTTT
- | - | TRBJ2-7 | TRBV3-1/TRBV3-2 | CASSQVRGAEQYF | TGTGCCAGCAGCCAAGTTCGGGGGGCCGAGCAGTACTTC
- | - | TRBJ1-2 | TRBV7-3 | CASTPGPANYGYTF | TGTGCCAGCACACCAGGTCCAGCTAACTATGGCTACACCTTC
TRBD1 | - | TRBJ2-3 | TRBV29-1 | CSVEETGSDTQYF | TGCAGCGTTGAAGAGACAGGGTCGGATACGCAGTATTTT
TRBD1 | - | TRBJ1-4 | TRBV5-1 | CASSPGTGPEKLFF | TGCGCCAGCAGCCCCGGGACAGGCCCTGAAAAACTGTTTTTT
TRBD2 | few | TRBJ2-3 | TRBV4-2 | CASSLTSGSLTDTQYF | TGTGCCAGCAGCCTGACTAGCGGGAGCCTCACAGATACGCAGTATTTT
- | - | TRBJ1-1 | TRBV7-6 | CASSPGYLMNTEAFF | TGTGCCAGCAGCCCGGGATACTTAATGAACACTGAAGCTTTCTTT
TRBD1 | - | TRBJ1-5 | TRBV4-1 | CASSQDVRQGFQPQHF | TGCGCCAGCAGCCAGGACGTCCGACAGGGTTTTCAGCCCCAGCATTTT
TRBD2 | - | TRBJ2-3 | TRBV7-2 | CASSPRSGGAADTQYF | TGTGCCAGCAGCCCGCGCAGCGGGGGGGCAGCAGATACGCAGTATTTT
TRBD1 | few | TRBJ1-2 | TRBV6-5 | CASSGSGGPHYGYTF | TGTGCCAGTTCCGGATCAGGGGGACCTCACTATGGCTACACCTTC
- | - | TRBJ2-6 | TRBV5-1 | CASSLSSHSGANVLTF | TGCGCCAGCAGCTTGTCGAGCCACTCTGGGGCCAACGTCCTGACTTTC
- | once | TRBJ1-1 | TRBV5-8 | CASSLGAGQEAFF | TGTGCCAGCAGCTTGGGGGCAGGCCAGGAAGCTTTCTTT
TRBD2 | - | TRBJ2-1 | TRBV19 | CASMTSGGNEQFF | TGTGCCAGTATGACTAGCGGGGGGAATGAGCAGTTCTTC
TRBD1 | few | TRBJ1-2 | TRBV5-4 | CASSLDTGGAGGYTF | TGTGCCAGCAGCTTGGACACAGGGGGCGCTGGTGGCTACACCTTC
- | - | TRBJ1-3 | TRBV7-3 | CASSPSRGSGNTIYF | TGTGCCAGCAGCCCAAGTCGCGGCTCTGGAAACACCATATATTTT
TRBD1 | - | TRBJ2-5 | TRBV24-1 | CATSDWDRGIETQYF | TGTGCCACCAGTGATTGGGACAGGGGGATAGAGACCCAGTACTTC
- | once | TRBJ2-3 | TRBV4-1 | CASSQDQRLLLPSDTQYF | TGCGCCAGCAGCCAAGATCAGCGACTACTCCTACCTTCAGATACGCAGTATTTT
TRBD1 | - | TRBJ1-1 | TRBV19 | CATKRATGSLERVAFF | TGTGCCACAAAAAGAGCGACAGGGAGCTTGGAAAGGGTAGCTTTCTTT
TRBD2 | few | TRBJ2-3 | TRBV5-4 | CASSLTSGGADTQYF | TGTGCCAGCAGCTTGACTAGCGGGGGGGCAGATACGCAGTATTTT
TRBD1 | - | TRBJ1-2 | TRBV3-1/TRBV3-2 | CASSPSGQGSYGYTF | TGTGCCAGCAGCCCCTCCGGACAGGGGAGCTATGGCTACACCTTC
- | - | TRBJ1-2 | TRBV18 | CASSGQESSYGYTF | TGTGCCAGCTCGGGGCAGGAATCATCCTATGGCTACACCTTC
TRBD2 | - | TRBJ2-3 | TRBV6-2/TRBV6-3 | CASSTGTSLTDTQYF | TGTGCCAGCAGTACAGGGACTAGCCTCACAGATACGCAGTATTTT
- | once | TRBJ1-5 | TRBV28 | CASSFSNLQGTNSNQPQHF | TGTGCCAGCAGCTTCTCCAACCTACAGGGAACTAATAGCAATCAGCCCCAGCATTTT
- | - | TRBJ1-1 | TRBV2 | CAISKVGTLAMNTEAFF | TGTGCCATATCAAAGGTGGGCACCTTGGCTATGAACACTGAAGCTTTCTTT
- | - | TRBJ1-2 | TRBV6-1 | CASSDFGARGGYTF | TGTGCCAGCAGTGATTTTGGGGCGAGGGGGGGCTACACCTTC
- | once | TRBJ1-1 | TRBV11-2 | CASSSRTLTGREAFF | TGTGCCAGCAGCTCCAGGACTCTTACAGGGAGGGAGGCTTTCTTT
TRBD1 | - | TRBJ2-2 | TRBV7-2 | CASSFPRGQGETGELFF | TGTGCCAGCAGCTTCCCCCGGGGACAGGGGGAAACCGGGGAGCTGTTTTTT
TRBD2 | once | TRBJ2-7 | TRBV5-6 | CASTRAGGSYEQYF | TGTGCCAGCACCCGGGCGGGGGGCTCCTACGAGCAGTACTTC
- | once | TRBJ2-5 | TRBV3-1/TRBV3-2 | CASSPLGGEETQYF | TGTGCCAGCAGCCCCCTAGGGGGTGAAGAGACCCAGTACTTC
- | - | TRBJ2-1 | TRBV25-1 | CASSESGRDEQFF | TGTGCCAGCAGTGAAAGCGGGCGGGATGAGCAGTTCTTC
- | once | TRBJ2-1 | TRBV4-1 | CASSLLGTSYNEQFF | TGCGCCAGCAGCCTACTTGGGACTTCTTACAATGAGCAGTTCTTC
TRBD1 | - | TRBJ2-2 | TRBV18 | CASSPPRDRYTGELFF | TGTGCCAGCTCACCACCCCGGGACAGGTACACCGGGGAGCTGTTTTTT
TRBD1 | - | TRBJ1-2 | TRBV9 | CASSPRQGQYYGYTF | TGTGCCAGCAGCCCCCGACAGGGACAGTACTATGGCTACACCTTC
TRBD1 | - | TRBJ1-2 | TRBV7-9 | CASSLATGGAVGYTF | TGTGCCAGCAGCTTAGCGACAGGGGGCGCGGTTGGCTACACCTTC
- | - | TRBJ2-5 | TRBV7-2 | CASSFGAAQETQYF | TGTGCCAGCAGCTTTGGGGCAGCCCAAGAGACCCAGTACTTC
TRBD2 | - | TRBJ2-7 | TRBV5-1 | CASSLGSGGSYEQYF | TGCGCCAGCAGCTTGGGTAGCGGGGGTTCCTACGAGCAGTACTTC
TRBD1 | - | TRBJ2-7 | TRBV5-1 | CASSRTGEYEQYF | TGCGCCAGCAGCCGAACAGGGGAGTACGAGCAGTACTTC
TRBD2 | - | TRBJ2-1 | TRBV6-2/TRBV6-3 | CASSLGTSVYNEQFF | TGTGCCAGCAGTCTCGGGACTAGCGTCTACAATGAGCAGTTCTTC
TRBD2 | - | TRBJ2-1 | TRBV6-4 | CASSDSAGRRENEQFF | TGTGCCAGCAGTGACTCAGCCGGGAGGAGGGAGAATGAGCAGTTCTTC
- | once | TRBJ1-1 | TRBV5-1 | CASSTRGGGPTEAFF | TGCGCCAGCAGTACCCGTGGTGGTGGCCCCACTGAAGCTTTCTTT
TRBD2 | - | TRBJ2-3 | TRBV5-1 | CASSMSGGPTDTQYF | TGCGCCAGCAGCATGAGCGGGGGGCCCACAGATACGCAGTATTTT